This TCR beta chain was sequenced for a study of T cell repertoires in cytomegalovirus infection. One entry per CDR3 protein results from TCRdb running MiXCR on the reads. Of 680,000 or so distinct CDR3 sequences in the sample, 33% are singletons; the top ten hold 18%. With regard to this clonotype: Antigen specificity is unknown.

The germline gives CDR1 MGHRA, CDR2 YSYEKL. V gave up 1 base and J gave up 4 bases; unmatched junction bases: 1. This CDR3 is 15 amino acids long. The source material was cultured PBMCs, sampled from culture after CMV antigen stimulation. V and J are TRBV4-1 and TRBJ2-5; 12 bases fit TRBD2. This sequence originates from a human donor in good health (CMV status not recorded). Some clones in this sample may be carry-over from other donors' samples. CDR3 sequence reads: CASSQASGGAETQYF. As DNA, the CDR3 is TGCGCCAGCAGCCAAGCTAGCGGGGGGGCAGAGACCCAGTACTTC.